This TCR beta chain was identified in a study of blood T cell repertoires in COVID-19 (dated by TCRdb to about 2020). A note on the overall study: Collaborator samples came from the United States, Italy and Spain and covered acute and convalescent phases of COVID-19. A de-identified subject ID, COVID-19 status, age in years and sex were almost always included in the sample metadata. The repertoires were released in a freely available public database intended as a resource for research on the immune response to SARS-CoV-2. Deeply sampled blood TCRbeta repertoires from subjects exposed to, actively infected with, or recovered from COVID-19 were included in the dataset. HLA class I and class II types, where available, came from metadata supplied by the sample provider rather than from assay-based typing. The material from the prospective study consisted of cDNA or gDNA derived from T cells, B-cell-depleted T cells, or PBMCs. Samples came from the ongoing ImmuneRACE study (first 160 participants) plus 1,254 subjects from 6 global collaborators.

After removal of 6 bases from V and 3 bases from J, the junction retains 5 bases not matched to a gene. The germline V gene encodes CDR1 KGHDR and CDR2 SFDVKD. Spanning cysteine to phenylalanine, the CDR3 consists of 14 amino acids. The entry retains the CDR3 DNA only, 42 bases that are in frame from base 1. TCRbeta CDR3 regions were amplified from genomic DNA by means of the immunoSEQ Assay, a bias-controlled multiplex PCR. The paper's processing steps were these. The number of nucleated cells in each sample was estimated by amplification of reference gene primers within the assay. To quantify the absolute abundance of each unique TCRbeta CDR3 rearrangement, sequence reads were collapsed and filtered. For each sample, productive Simpson clonality was calculated as the square root of Simpson's diversity index across productive rearrangements. Not all clones reach the TCRdb copy of this immuneACCESS table, which keeps in-frame sequences only. Checked studies attribute under half of the gap to unresolved V genes and leave the rest unexplained. The V and J calls and clone size were taken over from that table, and D and trimming were inferred from the DNA. The sample yields fewer than 500,000 clones; roughly 85% were counted once. Clones ranked in the top ten supply roughly 2% of the sample.

Overall results and qualifications from the work: The quantity of clinical and demographic metadata differed by source and by participant and was supplied without curation.

A remark on this clone: Its antigen is currently not known. Per-base quality was not reported, and no clone a single base away is much larger than it.

In the prospective study, participants were about 18 to 95 years old, resided in around 25 geographic areas of the United States, and were enrolled through a virtual design. In the prospective study, participants were assigned to cohorts based on the clinical history participants reported in a screening survey and a study questionnaire. Mobile phlebotomists in the prospective study collected whole blood, serum and a nasopharyngeal or oropharyngeal swab from every participant. Participants in the prospective study had the option to provide additional blood draws and questionnaires over a roughly two-month period. Before DNA extraction, blood samples from the prospective study were shipped at room temperature or frozen.

This receptor chain uses TRBV24-1 and TRBJ2-7, with TRBD1 identical over 9 junction bases. The origin of this receptor is a woman aged 18-29 years with acute COVID-19. Sequencing was carried out using PBMCs or T cells enriched from blood (not recorded which). The CDR3 region has the sequence CATSPGTGSYEQYF. In nucleotide form, the sequence is TGTGCCACCAGTCCTGGGACAGGGAGCTACGAGCAGTACTTC.